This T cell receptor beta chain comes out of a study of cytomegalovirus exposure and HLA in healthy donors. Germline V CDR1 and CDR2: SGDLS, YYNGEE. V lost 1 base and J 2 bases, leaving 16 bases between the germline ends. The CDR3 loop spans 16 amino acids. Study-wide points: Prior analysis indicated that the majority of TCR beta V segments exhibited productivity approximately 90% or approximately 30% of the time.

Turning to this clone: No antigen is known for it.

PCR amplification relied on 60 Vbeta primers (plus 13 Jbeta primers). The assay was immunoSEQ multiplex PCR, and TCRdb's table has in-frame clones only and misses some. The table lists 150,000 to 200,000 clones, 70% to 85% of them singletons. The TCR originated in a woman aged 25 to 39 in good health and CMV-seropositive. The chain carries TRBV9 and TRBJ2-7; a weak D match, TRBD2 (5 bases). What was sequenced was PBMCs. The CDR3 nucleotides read TGTGCCAGCAGCGTATCTACGAGGGCATCTACCTACGAGCAGTACTTC. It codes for CASSVSTRASTYEQYF. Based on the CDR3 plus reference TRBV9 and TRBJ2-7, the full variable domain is DSGVTQTPKHLITATGQRVTLRCSPRSGDLSVYWYQQSLDQGLQFLIQYYNGEERAKGNILERFSAQQFPDLHSELNLSSLELGDSALYFCASSVSTRASTYEQYFGPGTRLTVT.